This T cell receptor beta chain was recovered during a study of blood T cell repertoires in COVID-19. Study-wide background: The United States, Italy and Spain provided the acute and convalescent COVID-19 samples. PBMCs, B-cell-depleted T cells, or T cells were the source of the cDNA or gDNA that made up the material.

The CDR3 runs 14 residues. Germline V CDR1 and CDR2: SEHNR, FQNEAQ (reference sequence). Trimming shortened V by 5 bases and J by 11 bases, and 21 bases separated the two germline ends. This table comes from immunoSEQ multiplex PCR, and its TCRdb copy is limited to in-frame clones, with some not included. The data show some 76,000 clones, about nine tenths seen once. This chain uses TRBV7-9 with TRBJ1-1, with D maybe TRBD1 (6 bases). The TCR was taken from a woman under 30 with acute or convalescent COVID-19. Sequencing used peripheral blood. This CDR3 reads CASSTLTPGASAFF. CDR3 bases: TGTGCCAGCAGCACACTTACACCAGGGGCGAGCGCTTTCTTT.